The TCR beta chain under discussion was sequenced for a study of blood T cell repertoires in COVID-19. Study-level background: The samples span acute and convalescent COVID-19 from the United States, Italy and Spain. PBMCs, B-cell-depleted T cells, or T cells provided the cDNA or gDNA that made up the material.

V lost 2 bases and J 4 bases, leaving 17 bases between the germline ends. The CDR3 sequence is 16 residues long. Germline loops: CDR1 SGHAT, CDR2 FQDESV (reference sequence). Using immunoSEQ multiplex PCR, the repertoire was profiled, and TCRdb retains in-frame clones only, with some absent. Of about 63,000 clones detected, 87% appear once; the ten largest clones hold roughly 5.2%. This TCR derives from a man aged 50 to 59 with active COVID-19. This sequence joins TRBV11-1 and TRBJ2-5; D may be TRBD2 (5 bases). Sequencing was carried out using peripheral blood. In nucleotides, the CDR3 is TGTGCCAGCAGCTTAAATCCCGGGGTTAGCAGAGAGACCCAGTACTTC. It encodes CASSLNPGVSRETQYF.